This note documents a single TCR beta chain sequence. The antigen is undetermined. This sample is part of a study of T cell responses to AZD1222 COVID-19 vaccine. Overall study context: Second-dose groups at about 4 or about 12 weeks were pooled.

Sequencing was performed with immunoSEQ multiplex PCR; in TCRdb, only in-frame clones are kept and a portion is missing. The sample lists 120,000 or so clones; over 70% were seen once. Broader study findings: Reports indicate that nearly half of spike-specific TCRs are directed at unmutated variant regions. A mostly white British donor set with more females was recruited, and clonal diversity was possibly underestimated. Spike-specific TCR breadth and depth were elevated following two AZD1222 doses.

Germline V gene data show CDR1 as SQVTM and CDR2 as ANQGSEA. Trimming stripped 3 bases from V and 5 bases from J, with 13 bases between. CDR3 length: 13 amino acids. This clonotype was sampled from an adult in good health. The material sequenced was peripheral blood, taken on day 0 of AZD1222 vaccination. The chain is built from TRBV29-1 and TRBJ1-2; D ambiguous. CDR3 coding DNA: TGCAGCGTTGATGGCCCCGCGGGTTATGGCTACACCTTC. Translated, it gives CSVDGPAGYGYTF. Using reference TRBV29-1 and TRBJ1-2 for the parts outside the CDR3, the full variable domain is SAVISQKPSRDICQRGTSLTIQCQVDSQVTMMFWYRQQPGQSLTLIATANQGSEATYESGFVIDKFPISRPNLTFSTLTVSNMSPEDSSIYLCSVDGPAGYGYTFGSGTRLTVV.